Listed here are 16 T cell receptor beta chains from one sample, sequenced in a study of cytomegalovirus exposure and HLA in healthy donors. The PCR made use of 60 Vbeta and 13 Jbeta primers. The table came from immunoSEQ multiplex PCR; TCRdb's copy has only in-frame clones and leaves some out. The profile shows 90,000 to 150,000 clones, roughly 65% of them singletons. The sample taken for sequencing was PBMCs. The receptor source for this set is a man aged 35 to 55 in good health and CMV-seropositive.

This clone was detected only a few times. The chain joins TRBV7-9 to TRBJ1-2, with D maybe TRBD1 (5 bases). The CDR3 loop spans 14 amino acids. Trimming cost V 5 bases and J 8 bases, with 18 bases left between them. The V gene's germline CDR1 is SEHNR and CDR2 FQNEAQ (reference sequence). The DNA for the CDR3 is TGTGCCAGCAGCCCCGGGGACTCTGGGGGGGGCTACACCTTC. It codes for CASSPGDSGGGYTF.

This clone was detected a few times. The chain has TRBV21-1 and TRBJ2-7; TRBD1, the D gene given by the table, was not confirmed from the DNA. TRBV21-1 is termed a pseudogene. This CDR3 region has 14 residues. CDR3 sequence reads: CASSPRDKIYEQYF. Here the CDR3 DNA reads TGTGCCAGCAGCCCCCGGGACAAAATCTACGAGCAGTACTTC.

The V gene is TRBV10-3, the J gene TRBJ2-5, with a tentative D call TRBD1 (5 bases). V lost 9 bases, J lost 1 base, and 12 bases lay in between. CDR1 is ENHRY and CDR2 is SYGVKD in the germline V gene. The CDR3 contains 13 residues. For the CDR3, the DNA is TGTGCCATTGGGATTGACAGCCAAGAGACCCAGTACTTC. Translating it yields CAIGIDSQETQYF.

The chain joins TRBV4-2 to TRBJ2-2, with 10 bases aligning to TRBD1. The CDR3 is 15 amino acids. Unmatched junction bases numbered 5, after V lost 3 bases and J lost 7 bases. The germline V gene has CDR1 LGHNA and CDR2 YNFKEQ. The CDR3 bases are TGTGCCAGCAGCCAGGGACAGGGGTATGGCGGGGAGCTGTTTTTT. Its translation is CASSQGQGYGGELFF.

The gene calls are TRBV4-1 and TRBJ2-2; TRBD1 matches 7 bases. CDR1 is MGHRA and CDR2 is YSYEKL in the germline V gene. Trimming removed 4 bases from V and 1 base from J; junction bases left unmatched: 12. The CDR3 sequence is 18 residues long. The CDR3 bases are TGCGCCAGCAGCCTAATTCCCGGGACAGATAGGAACACCGGGGAGCTGTTTTTT. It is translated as CASSLIPGTDRNTGELFF.

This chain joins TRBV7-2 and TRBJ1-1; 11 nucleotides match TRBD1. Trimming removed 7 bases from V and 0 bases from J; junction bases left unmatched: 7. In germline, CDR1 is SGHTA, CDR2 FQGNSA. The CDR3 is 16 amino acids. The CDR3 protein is CASKGQGAYLNTEAFF. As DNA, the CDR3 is TGTGCCAGCAAAGGACAGGGGGCGTATCTGAACACTGAAGCTTTCTTT.

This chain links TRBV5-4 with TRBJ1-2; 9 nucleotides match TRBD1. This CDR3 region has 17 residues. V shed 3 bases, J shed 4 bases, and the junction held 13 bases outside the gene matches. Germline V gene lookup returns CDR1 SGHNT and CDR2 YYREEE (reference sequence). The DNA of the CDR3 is TGTGCCAGCAGCTCCTCGGTCGGGACAGGGAGTTTCTATGGCTACACCTTC. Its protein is CASSSSVGTGSFYGYTF.

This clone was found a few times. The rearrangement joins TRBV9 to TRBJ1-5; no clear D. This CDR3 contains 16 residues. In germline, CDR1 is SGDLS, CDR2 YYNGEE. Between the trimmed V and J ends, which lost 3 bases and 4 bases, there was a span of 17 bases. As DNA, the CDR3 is TGTGCCAGCAGCGCCGGGGATCCGATCATAAATCAGCCCCAGCATTTT. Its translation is CASSAGDPIINQPQHF.

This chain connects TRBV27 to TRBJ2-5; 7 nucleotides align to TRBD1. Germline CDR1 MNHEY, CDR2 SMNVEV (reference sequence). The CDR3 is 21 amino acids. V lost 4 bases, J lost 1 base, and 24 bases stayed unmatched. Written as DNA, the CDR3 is TGTGCCAGCAGTTCCTCCGTGGCCCCACTGGGACAGCGCCGTGTCCAAGAGACCCAGTACTTC. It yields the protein CASSSSVAPLGQRRVQETQYF.

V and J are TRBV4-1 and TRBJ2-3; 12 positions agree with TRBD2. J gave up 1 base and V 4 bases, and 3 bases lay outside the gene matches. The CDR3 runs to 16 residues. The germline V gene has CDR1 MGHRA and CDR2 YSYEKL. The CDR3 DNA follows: TGCGCCAGCAGCCCCCGGACTAGCGGGGGCACAGATACGCAGTATTTT. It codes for CASSPRTSGGTDTQYF.

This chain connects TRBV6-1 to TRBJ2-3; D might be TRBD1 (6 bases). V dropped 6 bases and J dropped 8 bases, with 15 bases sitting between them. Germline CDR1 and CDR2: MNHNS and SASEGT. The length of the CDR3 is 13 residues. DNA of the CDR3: TGTGCCAGCAGCGGTACAGGGTCAGCTACGCAGTATTTT. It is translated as CASSGTGSATQYF.

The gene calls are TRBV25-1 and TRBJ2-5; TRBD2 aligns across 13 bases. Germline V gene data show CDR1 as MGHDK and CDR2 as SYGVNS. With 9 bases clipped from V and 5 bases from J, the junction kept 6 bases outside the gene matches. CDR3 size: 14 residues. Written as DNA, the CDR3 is TGTGCCAGTGGACTAGCGGGAGATGTCGAGACCCAGTACTTC. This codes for CASGLAGDVETQYF.

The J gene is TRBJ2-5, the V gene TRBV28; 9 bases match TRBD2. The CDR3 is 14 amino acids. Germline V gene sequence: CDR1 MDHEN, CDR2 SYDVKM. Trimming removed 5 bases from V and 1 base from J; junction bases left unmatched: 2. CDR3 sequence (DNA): TGTGCCAGCAGTCCAGCGGGAGGCCAAGAGACCCAGTACTTC. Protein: CASSPAGGQETQYF.

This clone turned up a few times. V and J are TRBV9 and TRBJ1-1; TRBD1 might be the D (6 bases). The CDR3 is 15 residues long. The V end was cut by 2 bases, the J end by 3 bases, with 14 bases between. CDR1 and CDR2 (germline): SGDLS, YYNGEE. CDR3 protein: CASSVDPQGDTEAFF. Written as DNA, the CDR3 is TGTGCCAGCAGCGTGGATCCACAGGGTGACACTGAAGCTTTCTTT.

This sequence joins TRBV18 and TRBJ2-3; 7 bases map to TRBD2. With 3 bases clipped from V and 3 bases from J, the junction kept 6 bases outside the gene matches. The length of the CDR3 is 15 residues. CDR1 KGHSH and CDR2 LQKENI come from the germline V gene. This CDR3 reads CASSPGLVVTDTQYF. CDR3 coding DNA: TGTGCCAGCTCACCCGGACTAGTGGTTACAGATACGCAGTATTTT.

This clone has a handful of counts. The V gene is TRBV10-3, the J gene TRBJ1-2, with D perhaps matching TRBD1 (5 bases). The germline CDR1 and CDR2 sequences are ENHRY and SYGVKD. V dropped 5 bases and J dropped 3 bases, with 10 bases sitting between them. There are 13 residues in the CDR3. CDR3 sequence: CAISRQSHYGYTF. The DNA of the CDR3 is TGTGCCATCAGTCGACAGAGCCACTATGGCTACACCTTC.